What follows is one T cell receptor (beta chain) and its context. This sample stems from a study of Tregs in tolerant kidney transplant recipients. CDR1 and CDR2 from the germline V gene are LGHNA and YNFKEQ. The CDR3 contains 16 residues. After removal of 0 bases from V and 4 bases from J, the junction contained 6 bases not matched to a gene. Sequenced by immunoSEQ multiplex PCR; TCRdb stores in-frame clones only, minus some. The sample lists 65,000 or so clones, around 87% occurring once. Recipients received nonmyeloablative bone marrow transplants from related graft donors, with transient mixed chimerism.

The sample here was CD4+ T cells from blood (PBMCs), taken 6 months after the transplant. The sequence was obtained from a human patient who received a combined kidney and bone marrow transplant. Some of the T cells may derive from the graft donor. This chain uses TRBV4-2 with TRBJ2-1; 7 bases match TRBD2. Here the CDR3 reads CASSQEGTKQYNEQFF. CDR3 nucleotides: TGTGCCAGCAGCCAAGAGGGGACTAAACAATACAATGAGCAGTTCTTC.